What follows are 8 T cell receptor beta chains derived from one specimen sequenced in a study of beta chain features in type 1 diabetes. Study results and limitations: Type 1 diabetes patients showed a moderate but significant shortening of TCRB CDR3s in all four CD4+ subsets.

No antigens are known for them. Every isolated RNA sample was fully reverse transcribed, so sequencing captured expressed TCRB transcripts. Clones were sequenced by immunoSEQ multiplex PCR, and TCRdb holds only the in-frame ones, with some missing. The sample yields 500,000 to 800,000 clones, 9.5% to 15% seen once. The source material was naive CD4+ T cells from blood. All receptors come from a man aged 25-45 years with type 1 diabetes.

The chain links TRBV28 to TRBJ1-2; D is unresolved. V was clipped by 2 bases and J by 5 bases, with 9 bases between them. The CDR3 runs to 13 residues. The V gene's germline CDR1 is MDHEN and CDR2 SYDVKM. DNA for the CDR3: TGTGCCAGCAGTTTAACGGCATCATATGGCTACACCTTC. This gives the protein CASSLTASYGYTF.

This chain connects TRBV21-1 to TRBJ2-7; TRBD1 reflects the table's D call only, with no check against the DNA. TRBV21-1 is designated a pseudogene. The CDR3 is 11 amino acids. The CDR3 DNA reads TGTGCCAGCGGATCACAGGGGACGAAGTACTTC. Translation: CASGSQGTKYF.

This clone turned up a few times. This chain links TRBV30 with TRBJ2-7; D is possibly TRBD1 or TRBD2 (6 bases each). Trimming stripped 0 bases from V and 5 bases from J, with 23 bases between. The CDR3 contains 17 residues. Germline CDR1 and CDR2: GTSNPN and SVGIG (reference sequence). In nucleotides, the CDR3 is TGTGCCTGGAGTGTACTTGTGGGGGGCCGACAATGGGACGAGCAGTACTTC. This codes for CAWSVLVGGRQWDEQYF.

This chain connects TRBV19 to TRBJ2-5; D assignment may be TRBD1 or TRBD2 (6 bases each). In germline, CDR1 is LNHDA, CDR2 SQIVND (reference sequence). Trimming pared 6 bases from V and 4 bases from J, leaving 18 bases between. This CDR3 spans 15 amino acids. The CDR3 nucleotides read TGTGCCAGTAGCACCCGACCAGGGGAGGTAGAGACCCAGTACTTC. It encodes CASSTRPGEVETQYF.

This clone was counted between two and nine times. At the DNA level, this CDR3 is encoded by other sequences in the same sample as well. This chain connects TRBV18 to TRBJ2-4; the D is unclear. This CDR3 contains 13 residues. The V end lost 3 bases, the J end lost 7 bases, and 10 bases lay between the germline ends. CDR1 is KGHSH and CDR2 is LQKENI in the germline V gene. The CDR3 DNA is TGTGCCAGCTCACCTCCCGGGCGGAACATTCAGTACTTC. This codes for CASSPPGRNIQYF.

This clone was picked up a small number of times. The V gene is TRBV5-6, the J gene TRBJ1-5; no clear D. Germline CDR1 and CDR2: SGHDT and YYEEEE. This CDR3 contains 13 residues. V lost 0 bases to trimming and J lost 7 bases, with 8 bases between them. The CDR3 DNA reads TGTGCCAGCAGCTTGGGAGGCAGGCAGCCCCAGCATTTT. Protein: CASSLGGRQPQHF.

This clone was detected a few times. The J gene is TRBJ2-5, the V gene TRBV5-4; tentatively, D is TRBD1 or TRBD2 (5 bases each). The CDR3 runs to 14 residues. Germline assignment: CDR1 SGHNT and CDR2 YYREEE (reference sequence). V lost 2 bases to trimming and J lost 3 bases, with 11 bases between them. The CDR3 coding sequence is TGTGCCAGCAGCTTCAGGGACGGTAAAGAGACCCAGTACTTC. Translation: CASSFRDGKETQYF.

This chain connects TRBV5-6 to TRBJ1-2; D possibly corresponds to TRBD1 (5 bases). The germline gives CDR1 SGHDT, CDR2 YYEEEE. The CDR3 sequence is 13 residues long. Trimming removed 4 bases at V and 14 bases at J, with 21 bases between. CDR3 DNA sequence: TGTGCCAGCAGCCCCCGGGACCTCCCCTCGGAGACCTTC. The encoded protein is CASSPRDLPSETF.